This T cell receptor beta chain came from a study of blood T cell repertoires in COVID-19. At the level of the study: Sources were T cells, B-cell-depleted T cells, or PBMCs; the material itself was cDNA or gDNA.

Method: immunoSEQ multiplex PCR; TCRdb's copy keeps in-frame clones and lacks some. The top ten hold around 0.9% of the sample, which has 95,000 to 150,000 clones, less than 75% seen once. The sample taken for sequencing was peripheral blood. The receptor's source is a human donor with acute or convalescent COVID-19. The donor label of this sample is uncertain.

The CDR3 here is CAISDLINTGGYTF. Written as DNA, the CDR3 is TGTGCCATCAGTGACCTTATAAACACGGGTGGCTACACCTTC. The chain couples TRBV10-3 to TRBJ1-2; D remains ambiguous. Trimming took off 3 bases at V and 7 bases at J, with 15 bases between the two ends. CDR1 is ENHRY, CDR2 SYGVKD, per germline. CDR3 length: 14 residues.